This T cell receptor (beta chain) was identified in a study of lymphopenia after photon versus proton radiotherapy. Study observations and caveats: Relative stability marked proton patients; photon patients lost diversity and naive cells.

About this clone itself: Its antigen is not identified.

Assay: immunoSEQ multiplex PCR; the TCRdb copy retains only in-frame clones and omits some. The data show 3,000 to 4,500 clones, over 60% seen once. The trim removed 5 bases at V and 5 bases at J, leaving 8 bases unmatched. The CDR3 is made up of 15 amino acids. From germline, CDR1 is SGHVS and CDR2 FNYEAQ. The sample was peripheral blood, taken from a patient treated with proton-based radiotherapy. The chain employs TRBV7-6 and TRBJ2-1; 8 bases fit TRBD2. The TCR comes from an elderly man with esophageal cancer. The CDR3 reads CASSTPAGEHNEQFF. DNA for the CDR3: TGTGCCAGCAGCACCCCAGCGGGGGAGCACAATGAGCAGTTCTTC.